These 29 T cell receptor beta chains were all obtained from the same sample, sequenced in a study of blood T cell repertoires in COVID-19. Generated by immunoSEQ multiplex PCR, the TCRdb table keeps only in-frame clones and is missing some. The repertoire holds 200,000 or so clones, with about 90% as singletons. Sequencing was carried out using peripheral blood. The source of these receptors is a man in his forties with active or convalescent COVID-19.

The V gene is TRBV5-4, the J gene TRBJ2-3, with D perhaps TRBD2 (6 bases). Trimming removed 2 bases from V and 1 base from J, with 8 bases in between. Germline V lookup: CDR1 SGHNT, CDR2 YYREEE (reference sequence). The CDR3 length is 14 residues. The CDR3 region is CASSFGLRTDTQYF. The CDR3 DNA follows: TGTGCCAGCAGCTTTGGACTACGCACAGATACGCAGTATTTT. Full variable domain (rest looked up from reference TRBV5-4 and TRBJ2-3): ETGVTQSPTHLIKTRGQQVTLRCSSQSGHNTVSWYQQALGQGPQFIFQYYREEENGRGNFPPRFSGLQFPNYSSELNVNALELDDSALYLCASSFGLRTDTQYFGPGTRLTVL.

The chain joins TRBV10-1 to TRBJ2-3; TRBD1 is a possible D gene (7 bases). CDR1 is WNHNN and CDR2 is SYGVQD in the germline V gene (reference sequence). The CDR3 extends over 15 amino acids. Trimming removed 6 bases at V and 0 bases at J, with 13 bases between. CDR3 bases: TGCGCCAGCAGCGCGGGACAGTATAGCACAGATACGCAGTATTTT. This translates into CASSAGQYSTDTQYF.

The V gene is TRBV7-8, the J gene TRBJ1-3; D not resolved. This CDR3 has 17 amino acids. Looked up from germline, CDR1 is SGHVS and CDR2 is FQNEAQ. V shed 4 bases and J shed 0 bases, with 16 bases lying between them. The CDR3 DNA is TGTGCCAGCAGCTCGGGGTTTCTTGGGGACTCTGGAAACACCATATATTTT. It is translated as CASSSGFLGDSGNTIYF.

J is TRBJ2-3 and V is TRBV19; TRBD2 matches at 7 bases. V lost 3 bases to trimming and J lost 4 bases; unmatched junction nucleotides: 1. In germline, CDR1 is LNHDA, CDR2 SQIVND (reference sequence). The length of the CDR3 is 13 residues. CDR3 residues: CASSMGGADTQYF. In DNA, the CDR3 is TGTGCCAGTAGTATGGGGGGGGCAGATACGCAGTATTTT.

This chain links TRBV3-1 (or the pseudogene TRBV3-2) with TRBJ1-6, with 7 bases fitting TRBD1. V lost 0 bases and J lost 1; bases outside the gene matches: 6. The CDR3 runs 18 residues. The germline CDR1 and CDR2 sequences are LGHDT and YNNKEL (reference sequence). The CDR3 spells CASSQEGQGVSYNSPLHF. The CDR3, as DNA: TGTGCCAGCAGCCAAGAAGGCCAGGGGGTGTCCTATAATTCACCCCTCCACTTT.

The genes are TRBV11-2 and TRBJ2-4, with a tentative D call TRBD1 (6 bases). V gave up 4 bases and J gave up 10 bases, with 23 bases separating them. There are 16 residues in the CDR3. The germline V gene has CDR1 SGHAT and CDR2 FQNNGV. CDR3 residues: CASSSILQGARRIQYF. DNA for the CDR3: TGTGCCAGCAGCTCCATTCTACAGGGAGCGAGGAGGATTCAGTACTTC.

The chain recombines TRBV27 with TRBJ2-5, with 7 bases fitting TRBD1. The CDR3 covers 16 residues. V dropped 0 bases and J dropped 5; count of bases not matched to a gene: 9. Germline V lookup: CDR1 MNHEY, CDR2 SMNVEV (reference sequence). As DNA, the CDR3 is TGTGCCAGCAGTTTATCGGCTAGAGGGGGCCGGGAGACCCAGTACTTC. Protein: CASSLSARGGRETQYF.

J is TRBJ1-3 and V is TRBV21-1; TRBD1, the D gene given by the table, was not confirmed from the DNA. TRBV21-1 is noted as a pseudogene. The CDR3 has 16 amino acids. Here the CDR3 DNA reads TGTGCCAGCAGCCCGGACAGGGCAAGCTCTGGAAACACCATATATTTT. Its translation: CASSPDRASSGNTIYF.

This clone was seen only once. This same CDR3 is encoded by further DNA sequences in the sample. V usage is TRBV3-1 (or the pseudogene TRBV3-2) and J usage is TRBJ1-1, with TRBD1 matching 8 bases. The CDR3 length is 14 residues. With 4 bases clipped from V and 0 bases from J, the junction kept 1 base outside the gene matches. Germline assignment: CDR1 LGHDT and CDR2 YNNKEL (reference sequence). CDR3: CASSPGQVNTEAFF. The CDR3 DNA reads TGTGCCAGCAGCCCGGGACAGGTGAACACTGAAGCTTTCTTT.

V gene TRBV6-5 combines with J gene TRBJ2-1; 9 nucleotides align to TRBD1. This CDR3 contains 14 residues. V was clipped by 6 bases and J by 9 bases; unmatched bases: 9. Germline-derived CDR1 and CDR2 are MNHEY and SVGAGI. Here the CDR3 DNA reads TGTGCCAGCAGCCGAAACAGGGGGCGAAGTGAGCAGTTCTTC. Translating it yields CASSRNRGRSEQFF.

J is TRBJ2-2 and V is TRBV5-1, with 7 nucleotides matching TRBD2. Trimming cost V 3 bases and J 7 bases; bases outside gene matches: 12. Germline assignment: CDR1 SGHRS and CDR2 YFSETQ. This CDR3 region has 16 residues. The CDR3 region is CASSSPGGENGGELFF. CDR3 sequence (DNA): TGCGCCAGCAGCTCCCCGGGGGGAGAAAACGGCGGGGAGCTGTTTTTT.

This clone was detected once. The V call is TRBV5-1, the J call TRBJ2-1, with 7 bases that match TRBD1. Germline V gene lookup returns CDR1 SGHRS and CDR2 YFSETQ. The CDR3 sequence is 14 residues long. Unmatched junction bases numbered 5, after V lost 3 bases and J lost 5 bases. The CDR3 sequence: CASSWADRDNEQFF. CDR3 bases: TGCGCCAGCAGCTGGGCCGACAGGGACAATGAGCAGTTCTTC. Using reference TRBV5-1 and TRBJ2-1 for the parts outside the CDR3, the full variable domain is KAGVTQTPRYLIKTRGQQVTLSCSPISGHRSVSWYQQTPGQGLQFLFEYFSETQRNKGNFPGRFSGRQFSNSRSEMNVSTLELGDSALYLCASSWADRDNEQFFGPGTRLTVL.

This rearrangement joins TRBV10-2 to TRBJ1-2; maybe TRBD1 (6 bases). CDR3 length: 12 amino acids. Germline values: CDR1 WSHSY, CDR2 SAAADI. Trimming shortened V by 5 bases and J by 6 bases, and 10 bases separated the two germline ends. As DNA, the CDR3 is TGCGCCAGCAGTTTCACAGGGAATGGCTACACCTTC. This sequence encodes CASSFTGNGYTF.

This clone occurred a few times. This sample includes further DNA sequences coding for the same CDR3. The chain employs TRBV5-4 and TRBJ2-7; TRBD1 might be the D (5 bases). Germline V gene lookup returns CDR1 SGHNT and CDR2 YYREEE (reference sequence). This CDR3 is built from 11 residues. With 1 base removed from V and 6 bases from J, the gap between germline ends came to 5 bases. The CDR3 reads CASSLRGEQYF. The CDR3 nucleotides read TGTGCCAGCAGCTTGAGGGGCGAGCAGTACTTC. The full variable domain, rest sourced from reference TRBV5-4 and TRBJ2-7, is ETGVTQSPTHLIKTRGQQVTLRCSSQSGHNTVSWYQQALGQGPQFIFQYYREEENGRGNFPPRFSGLQFPNYSSELNVNALELDDSALYLCASSLRGEQYFGPGTRLTVT.

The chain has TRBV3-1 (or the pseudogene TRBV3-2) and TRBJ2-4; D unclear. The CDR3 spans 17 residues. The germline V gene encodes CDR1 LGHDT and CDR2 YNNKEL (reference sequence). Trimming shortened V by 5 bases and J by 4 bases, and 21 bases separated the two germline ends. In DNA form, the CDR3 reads TGTGCCAGCAGCGCACATCTTCCCATTCAAAGAAAAAACATTCAGTACTTC. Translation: CASSAHLPIQRKNIQYF.

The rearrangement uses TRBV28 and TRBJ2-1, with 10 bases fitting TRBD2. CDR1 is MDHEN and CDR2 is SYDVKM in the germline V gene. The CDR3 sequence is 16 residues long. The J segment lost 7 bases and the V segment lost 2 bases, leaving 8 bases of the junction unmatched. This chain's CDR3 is CASSLVSSGSKNEQFF. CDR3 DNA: TGTGCCAGCAGTTTAGTATCTAGCGGGAGTAAGAATGAGCAGTTCTTC.

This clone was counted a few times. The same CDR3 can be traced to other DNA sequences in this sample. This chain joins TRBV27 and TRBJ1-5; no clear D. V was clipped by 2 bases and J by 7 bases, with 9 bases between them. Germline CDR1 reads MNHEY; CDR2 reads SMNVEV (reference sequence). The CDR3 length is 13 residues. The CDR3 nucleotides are TGTGCCAGCAGTTTAATCCGGGAACAGCCCCAGCATTTT. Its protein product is CASSLIREQPQHF.

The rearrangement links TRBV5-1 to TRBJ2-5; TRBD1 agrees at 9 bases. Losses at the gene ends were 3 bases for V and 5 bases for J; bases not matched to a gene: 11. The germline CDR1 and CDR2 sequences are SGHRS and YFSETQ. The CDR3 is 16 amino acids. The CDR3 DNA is TGCGCCAGCAGCTCAGCCGGGACAGGGATTGAGGAGACCCAGTACTTC. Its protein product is CASSSAGTGIEETQYF.

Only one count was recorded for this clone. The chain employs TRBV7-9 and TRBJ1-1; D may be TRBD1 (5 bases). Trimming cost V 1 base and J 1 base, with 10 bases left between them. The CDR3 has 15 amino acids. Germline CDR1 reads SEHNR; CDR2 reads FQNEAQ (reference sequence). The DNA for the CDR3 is TGTGCCAGCAGCTTAGATGGGACTCAGAACACTGAAGCTTTCTTT. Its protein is CASSLDGTQNTEAFF.

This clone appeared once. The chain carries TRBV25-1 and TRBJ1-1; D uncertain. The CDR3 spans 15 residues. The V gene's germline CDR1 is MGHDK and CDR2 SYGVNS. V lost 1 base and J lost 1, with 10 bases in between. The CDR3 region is CASSELRYWNTEAFF. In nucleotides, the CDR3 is TGTGCCAGCAGTGAATTGAGGTATTGGAACACTGAAGCTTTCTTT.

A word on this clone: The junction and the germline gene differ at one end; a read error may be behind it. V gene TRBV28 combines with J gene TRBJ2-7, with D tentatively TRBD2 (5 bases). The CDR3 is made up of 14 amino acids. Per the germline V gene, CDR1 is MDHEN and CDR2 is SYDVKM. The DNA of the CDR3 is TGTGCCAGCAGTTCCGCCTCACTTGGACGGCATGGAGGCTTC. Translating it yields CASSSASLGRHGGF.

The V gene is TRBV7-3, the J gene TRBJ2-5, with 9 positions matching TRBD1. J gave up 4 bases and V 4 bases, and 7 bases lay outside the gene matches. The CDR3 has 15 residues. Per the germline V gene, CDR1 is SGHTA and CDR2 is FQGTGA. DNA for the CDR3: TGTGCCAGCAGCTCGGGACAGGGAGGACGAGAGACCCAGTACTTC. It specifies CASSSGQGGRETQYF. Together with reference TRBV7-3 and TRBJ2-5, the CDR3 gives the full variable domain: GAGVSQTPSNKVTEKGKYVELRCDPISGHTALYWYRQSLGQGPEFLIYFQGTGAADDSGLPNDRFFAVRPEGSVSTLKIQRTERGDSAVYLCASSSGQGGRETQYFGPGTRLLVL.

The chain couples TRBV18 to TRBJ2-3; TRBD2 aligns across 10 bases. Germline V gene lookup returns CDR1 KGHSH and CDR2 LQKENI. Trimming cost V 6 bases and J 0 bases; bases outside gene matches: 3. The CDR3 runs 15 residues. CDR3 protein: CASSLAGASTDTQYF. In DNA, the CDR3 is TGTGCCAGCTCCCTAGCGGGGGCTAGCACAGATACGCAGTATTTT.

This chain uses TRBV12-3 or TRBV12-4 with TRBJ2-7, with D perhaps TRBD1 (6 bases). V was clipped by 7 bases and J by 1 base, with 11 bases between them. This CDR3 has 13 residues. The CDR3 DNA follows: TGTGCCAGCACCCCCGGGACATCCTACGAGCAGTACTTC. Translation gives CASTPGTSYEQYF.

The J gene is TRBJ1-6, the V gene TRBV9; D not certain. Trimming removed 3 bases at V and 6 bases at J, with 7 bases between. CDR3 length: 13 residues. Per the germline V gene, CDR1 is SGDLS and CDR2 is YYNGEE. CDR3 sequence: CASSEEVNSPLHF. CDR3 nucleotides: TGTGCCAGCAGCGAGGAGGTTAATTCACCCCTCCACTTT.

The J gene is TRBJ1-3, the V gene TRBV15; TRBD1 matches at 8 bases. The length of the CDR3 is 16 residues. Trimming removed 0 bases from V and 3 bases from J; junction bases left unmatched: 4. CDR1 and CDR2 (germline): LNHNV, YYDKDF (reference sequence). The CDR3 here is CATSRDAGGFGNTIYF. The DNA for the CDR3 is TGTGCCACCAGCAGAGATGCAGGGGGCTTTGGAAACACCATATATTTT. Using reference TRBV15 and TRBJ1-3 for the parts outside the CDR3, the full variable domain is DAMVIQNPRYQVTQFGKPVTLSCSQTLNHNVMYWYQQKSSQAPKLLFHYYDKDFNNEADTPDNFQSRRPNTSFCFLDIRSPGLGDTAMYLCATSRDAGGFGNTIYFGEGSWLTVV.

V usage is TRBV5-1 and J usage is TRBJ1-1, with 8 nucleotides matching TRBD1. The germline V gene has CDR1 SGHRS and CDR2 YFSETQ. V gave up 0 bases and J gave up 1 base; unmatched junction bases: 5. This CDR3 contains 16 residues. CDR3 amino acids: CASSLGTGNRNTEAFF. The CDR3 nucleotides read TGCGCCAGCAGCTTGGGGACAGGGAATCGGAACACTGAAGCTTTCTTT.

The CDR3 loop is CASSQGGQFNSYEQYF. The DNA for the CDR3 is TGTGCCAGCTCACAAGGAGGACAGTTCAACTCCTACGAGCAGTACTTC. This chain links TRBV18 with TRBJ2-7; D perhaps matches TRBD1 (6 bases). CDR1 is KGHSH, CDR2 LQKENI, per germline. The CDR3 has 16 residues. V was shortened by 4 bases and J by 0 bases, with 16 bases between the two germline ends. The entire variable domain, with the rest obtained from reference TRBV18 and TRBJ2-7, is as follows: NAGVMQNPRHLVRRRGQEARLRCSPMKGHSHVYWYRQLPEEGLKFMVYLQKENIIDESGMPKERFSAEFPKEGPSILRIQQVVRGDSAAYFCASSQGGQFNSYEQYFGPGTRLTVT.

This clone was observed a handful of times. CDR3 residues: CASSPRGGISPLHF. CDR3 coding DNA: TGTGCCAGCAGCCCCAGAGGCGGAATTTCACCCCTCCACTTT. The rearrangement links TRBV7-9 to TRBJ1-6, with D hard to call. CDR3 length equals 14 residues. V lost 5 bases and J 9 bases, leaving 14 bases between the germline ends. Looked up from germline, CDR1 is SEHNR and CDR2 is FQNEAQ (reference sequence).